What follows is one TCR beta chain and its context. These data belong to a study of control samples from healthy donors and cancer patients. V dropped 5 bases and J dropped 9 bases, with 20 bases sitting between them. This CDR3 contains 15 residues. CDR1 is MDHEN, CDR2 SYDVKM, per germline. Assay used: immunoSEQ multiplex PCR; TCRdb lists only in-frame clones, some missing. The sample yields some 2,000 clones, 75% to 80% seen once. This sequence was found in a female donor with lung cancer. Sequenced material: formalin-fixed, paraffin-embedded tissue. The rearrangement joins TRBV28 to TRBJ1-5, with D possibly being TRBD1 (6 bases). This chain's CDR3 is CASSPSGAQVRPQHF. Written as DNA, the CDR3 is TGTGCCAGCAGTCCTTCGGGGGCACAGGTGAGGCCCCAGCATTTT.